What follows are 4 T cell receptor beta chains derived from one specimen sequenced in a study of a mutant IDH1 vaccine in newly diagnosed glioma. The method was immunoSEQ multiplex PCR; TCRdb's version includes in-frame clones alone and lacks a portion of them. The table lists about 56,000 clones, roughly four fifths of them singletons, with more than 3% in the top ten. Their recognized antigens are unknown. Noted time point: week 47, end of study. Topical imiquimod accompanied each vaccine dose, which consisted of 300 ug of mutant IDH1 20-mer peptide. The sample in question was PBMCs, obtained from a glioma patient whose treatment included an IDH1 peptide vaccine. These receptor sequences come from a woman aged 45-65 years with glioma.

This clone was observed a few times. The rearrangement links TRBV5-1 to TRBJ1-1; 8 bases are a match to TRBD1. The CDR3 is 16 amino acids. V shed 0 bases and J 5 bases; nucleotides not matched to a gene: 9. Germline V gene lookup returns CDR1 SGHRS and CDR2 YFSETQ. The CDR3 sequence: CASSLVAGGAGTEAFF. The CDR3 nucleotides read TGCGCCAGCAGCTTGGTCGCAGGGGGCGCAGGGACTGAAGCTTTCTTT.

The gene calls are TRBV7-9 and TRBJ2-3, with 9 bases matching TRBD2. The CDR3 runs 18 residues. Per the germline V gene, CDR1 is SEHNR and CDR2 is FQNEAQ (reference sequence). Trimming took 5 bases from V and 2 from J; bases not matched to a gene: 14. Here the CDR3 DNA reads TGTGCCAGCAGCCCTCTCTGGCAGACTAGCGGATTCACAGATACGCAGTATTTT. The encoded protein is CASSPLWQTSGFTDTQYF.

The chain couples TRBV5-1 to TRBJ1-2; no firm D call. The CDR3 runs to 13 residues. The V end was cut by 3 bases, the J end by 1 base, with 7 bases between. Germline values: CDR1 SGHRS, CDR2 YFSETQ. This CDR3 is CASSYENNYGYTF. Here the CDR3 DNA reads TGCGCCAGCAGCTACGAGAATAACTATGGCTACACCTTC.

The chain joins TRBV5-5 to TRBJ2-5; 8 positions match TRBD2. The germline V gene encodes CDR1 SGHKS and CDR2 YYEKEE (reference sequence). Trimming removed 2 bases from V and 4 bases from J; junction bases left unmatched: 7. This CDR3 contains 15 residues. The CDR3 nucleotides are TGTGCCAGCAGCTTCAGCGGGGGCCAGCTAGAGACCCAGTACTTC. Its protein product is CASSFSGGQLETQYF.